Here is one TCR beta chain with its context. Other DNA sequences in the same sample also yield this CDR3. This entry is derived from a study of shared clonotypes between healthy human individuals. This CDR3 has 15 residues. Trimming took 3 bases from V and 1 from J, leaving 13 bases between them. CDR1 and CDR2 (germline): MDHEN, SYDVKM. The table came from immunoSEQ multiplex PCR; TCRdb's copy has only in-frame clones and leaves some out. The sample has a few million clones, approximately 96% seen once. The rearrangement links TRBV28 to TRBJ2-7; a possible D gene is TRBD2 (6 bases). The TCR originated in a man aged 18 to 29 in good health. Source material: naive CD4+ T cells sorted from blood. Stated subset: CD45RA+ positively selected. The CDR3 sequence: CASSLSSVSSYEQYF. The CDR3 coding sequence is TGTGCCAGCAGTTTGTCTAGCGTTTCTTCCTACGAGCAGTACTTC.